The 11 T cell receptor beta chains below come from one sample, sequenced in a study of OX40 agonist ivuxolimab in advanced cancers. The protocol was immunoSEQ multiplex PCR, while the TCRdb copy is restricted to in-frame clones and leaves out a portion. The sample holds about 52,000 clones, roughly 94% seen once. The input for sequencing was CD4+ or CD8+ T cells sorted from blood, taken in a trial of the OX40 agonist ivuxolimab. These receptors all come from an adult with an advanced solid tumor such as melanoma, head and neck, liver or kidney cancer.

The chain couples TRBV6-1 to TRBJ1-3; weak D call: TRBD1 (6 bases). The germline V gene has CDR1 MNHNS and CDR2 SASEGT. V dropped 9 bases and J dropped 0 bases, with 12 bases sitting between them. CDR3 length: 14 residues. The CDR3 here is CASLGQSSGNTIYF. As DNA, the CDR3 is TGTGCCAGTCTAGGACAGAGCTCTGGAAACACCATATATTTT.

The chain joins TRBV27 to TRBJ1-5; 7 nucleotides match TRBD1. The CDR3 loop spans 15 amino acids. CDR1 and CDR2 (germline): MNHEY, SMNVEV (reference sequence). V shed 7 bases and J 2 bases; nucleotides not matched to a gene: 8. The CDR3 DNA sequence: TGTGCCAGCACTCCAACAGGGGAGGGCAATCAGCCCCAGCATTTT. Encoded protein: CASTPTGEGNQPQHF.

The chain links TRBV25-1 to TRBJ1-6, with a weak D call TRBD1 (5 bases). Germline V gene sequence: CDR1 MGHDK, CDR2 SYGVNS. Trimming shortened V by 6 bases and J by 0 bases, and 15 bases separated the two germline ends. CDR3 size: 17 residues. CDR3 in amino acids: CASRPGTLSSYNSPLHF. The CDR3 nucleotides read TGTGCCAGCAGACCCGGGACCCTGAGCTCCTATAATTCACCCCTCCACTTT.

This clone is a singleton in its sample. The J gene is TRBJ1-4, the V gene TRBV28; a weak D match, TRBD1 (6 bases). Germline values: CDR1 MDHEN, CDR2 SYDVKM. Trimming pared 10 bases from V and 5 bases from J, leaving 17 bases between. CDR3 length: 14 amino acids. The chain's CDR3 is CATLPGHENEKLFF. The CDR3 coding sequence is TGTGCCACCCTCCCGGGACACGAGAATGAAAAACTGTTTTTT.

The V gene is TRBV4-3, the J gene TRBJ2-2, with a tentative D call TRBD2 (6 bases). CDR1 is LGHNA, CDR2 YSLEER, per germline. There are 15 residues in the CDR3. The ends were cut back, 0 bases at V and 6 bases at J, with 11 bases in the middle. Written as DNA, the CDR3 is TGCGCCAGCAGCCAAGAGCGGGACGGTGCCGGGGAGCTGTTTTTT. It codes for CASSQERDGAGELFF.

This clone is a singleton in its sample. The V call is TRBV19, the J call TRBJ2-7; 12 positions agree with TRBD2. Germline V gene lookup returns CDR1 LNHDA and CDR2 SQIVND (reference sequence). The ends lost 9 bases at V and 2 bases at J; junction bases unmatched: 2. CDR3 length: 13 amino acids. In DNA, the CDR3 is TGTGCCAGCGGACTAGCGGGAACCTACGAGCAGTACTTC. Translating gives CASGLAGTYEQYF.

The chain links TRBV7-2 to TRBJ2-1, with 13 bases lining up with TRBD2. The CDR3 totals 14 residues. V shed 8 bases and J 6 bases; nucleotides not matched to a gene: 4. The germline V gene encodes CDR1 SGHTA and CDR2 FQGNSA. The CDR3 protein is CASRGLAGRNEQFF. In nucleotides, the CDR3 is TGTGCCAGCCGGGGACTAGCGGGACGCAATGAGCAGTTCTTC.

CDR3 amino acids: CASSPTGGYYEQYF. The CDR3 nucleotides are TGTGCCAGCAGCCCGACAGGGGGCTACTACGAGCAGTACTTC. This chain joins TRBV9 and TRBJ2-7; 10 bases fit TRBD1. The V gene's germline CDR1 is SGDLS and CDR2 YYNGEE. This CDR3 is 14 amino acids long. Germline trimming cut 4 bases from V and 3 bases from J; bases unmatched to any gene: 4.

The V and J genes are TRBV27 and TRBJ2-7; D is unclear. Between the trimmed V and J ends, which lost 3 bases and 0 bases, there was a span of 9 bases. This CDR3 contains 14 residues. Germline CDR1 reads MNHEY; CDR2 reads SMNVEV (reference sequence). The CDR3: CASSFSSSSYEQYF. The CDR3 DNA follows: TGTGCCAGCAGTTTCTCATCCTCCTCCTACGAGCAGTACTTC.

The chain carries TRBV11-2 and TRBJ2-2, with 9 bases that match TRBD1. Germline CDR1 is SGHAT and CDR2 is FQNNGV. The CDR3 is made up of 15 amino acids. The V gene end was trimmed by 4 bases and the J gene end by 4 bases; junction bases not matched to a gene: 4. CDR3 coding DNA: TGTGCCAGCAGCTCGGGACAGGGCTCCACCGGGGAGCTGTTTTTT. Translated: CASSSGQGSTGELFF.

The CDR3 loop is CASSPGTGDPEQYF. The CDR3 DNA is TGTGCCAGCAGCCCCGGGACAGGGGACCCCGAGCAGTACTTC. V gene TRBV14 combines with J gene TRBJ2-7; 10 bases are a match to TRBD1. Trimming took 4 bases from V and 6 from J; bases not matched to a gene: 6. Per germline, CDR1 SGHDN and CDR2 FVKESK. The CDR3 has 14 amino acids.